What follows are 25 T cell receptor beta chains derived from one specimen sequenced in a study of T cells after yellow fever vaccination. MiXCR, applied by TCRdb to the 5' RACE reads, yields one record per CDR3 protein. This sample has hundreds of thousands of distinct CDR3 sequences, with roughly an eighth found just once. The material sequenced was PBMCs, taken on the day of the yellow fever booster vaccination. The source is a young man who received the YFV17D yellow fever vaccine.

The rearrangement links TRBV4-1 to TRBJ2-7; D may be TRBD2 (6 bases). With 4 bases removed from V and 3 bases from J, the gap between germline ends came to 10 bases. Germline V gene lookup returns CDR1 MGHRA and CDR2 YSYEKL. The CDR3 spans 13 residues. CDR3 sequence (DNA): TGCGCCAGCAGCCCCCGGACTAACTACGAGCAGTACTTC. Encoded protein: CASSPRTNYEQYF.

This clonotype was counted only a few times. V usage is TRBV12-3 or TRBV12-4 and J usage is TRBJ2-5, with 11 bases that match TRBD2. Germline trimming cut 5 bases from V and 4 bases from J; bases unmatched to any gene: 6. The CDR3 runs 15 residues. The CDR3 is CASSRPGLAVETQYF. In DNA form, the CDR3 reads TGTGCCAGCAGTCGGCCGGGACTAGCGGTAGAGACCCAGTACTTC.

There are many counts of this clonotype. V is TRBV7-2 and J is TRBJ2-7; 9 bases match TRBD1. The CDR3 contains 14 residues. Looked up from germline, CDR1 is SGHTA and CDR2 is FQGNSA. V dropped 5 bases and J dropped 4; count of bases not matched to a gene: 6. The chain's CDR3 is CASSKDRGGYEQYF. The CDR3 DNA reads TGTGCCAGCAGCAAGGACAGGGGAGGGTACGAGCAGTACTTC.

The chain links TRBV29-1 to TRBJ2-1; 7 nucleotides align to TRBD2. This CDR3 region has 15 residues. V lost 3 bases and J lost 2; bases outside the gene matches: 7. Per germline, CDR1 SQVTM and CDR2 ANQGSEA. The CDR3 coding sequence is TGCAGCGTTGATACGGGGGGTCCGCCCTACAATGAGCAGTTCTTC. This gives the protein CSVDTGGPPYNEQFF.

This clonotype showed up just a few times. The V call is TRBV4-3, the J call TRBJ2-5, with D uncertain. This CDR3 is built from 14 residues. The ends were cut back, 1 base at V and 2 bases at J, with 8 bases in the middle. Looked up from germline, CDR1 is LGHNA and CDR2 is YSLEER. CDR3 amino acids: CASSQVYGQETQYF. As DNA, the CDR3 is TGCGCCAGCAGCCAAGTATACGGTCAAGAGACCCAGTACTTC.

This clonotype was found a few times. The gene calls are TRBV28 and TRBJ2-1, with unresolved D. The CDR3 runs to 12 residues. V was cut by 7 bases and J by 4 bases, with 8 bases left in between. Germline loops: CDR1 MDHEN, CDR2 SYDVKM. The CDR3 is CASTAPYNEQFF. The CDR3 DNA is TGTGCCAGCACAGCTCCGTACAATGAGCAGTTCTTC.

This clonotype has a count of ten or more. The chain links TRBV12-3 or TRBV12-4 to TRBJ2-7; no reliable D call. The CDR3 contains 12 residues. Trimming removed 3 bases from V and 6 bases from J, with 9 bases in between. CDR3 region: CASSFPGTEQYF. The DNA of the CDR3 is TGTGCCAGCAGTTTCCCGGGTACCGAGCAGTACTTC.

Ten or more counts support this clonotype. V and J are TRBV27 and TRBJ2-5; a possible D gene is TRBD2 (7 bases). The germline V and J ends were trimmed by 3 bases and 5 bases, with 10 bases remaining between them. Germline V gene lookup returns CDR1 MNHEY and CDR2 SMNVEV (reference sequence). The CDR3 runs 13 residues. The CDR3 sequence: CASSLRGGETQYF. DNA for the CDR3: TGTGCCAGCAGTTTGAGGGGGGGGGAGACCCAGTACTTC.

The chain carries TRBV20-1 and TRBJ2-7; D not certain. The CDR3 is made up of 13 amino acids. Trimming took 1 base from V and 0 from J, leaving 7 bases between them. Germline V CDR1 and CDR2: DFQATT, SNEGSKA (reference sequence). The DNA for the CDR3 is TGCAGTGCTAGAGGGAAGAGCTCCTACGAGCAGTACTTC. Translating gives CSARGKSSYEQYF.

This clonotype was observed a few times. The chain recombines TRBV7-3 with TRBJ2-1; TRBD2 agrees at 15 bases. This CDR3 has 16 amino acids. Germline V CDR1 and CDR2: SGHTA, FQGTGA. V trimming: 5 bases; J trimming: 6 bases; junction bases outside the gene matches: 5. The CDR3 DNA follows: TGTGCCAGCAGCCCTGGGACTAGCGGGAGGCCCAATGAGCAGTTCTTC. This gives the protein CASSPGTSGRPNEQFF.

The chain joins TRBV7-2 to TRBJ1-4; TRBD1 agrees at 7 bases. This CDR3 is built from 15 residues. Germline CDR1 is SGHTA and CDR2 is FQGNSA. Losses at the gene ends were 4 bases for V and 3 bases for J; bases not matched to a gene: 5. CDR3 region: CASSSRQGPNEKLFF. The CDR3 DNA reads TGTGCCAGCAGCTCAAGACAGGGTCCTAATGAAAAACTGTTTTTT.

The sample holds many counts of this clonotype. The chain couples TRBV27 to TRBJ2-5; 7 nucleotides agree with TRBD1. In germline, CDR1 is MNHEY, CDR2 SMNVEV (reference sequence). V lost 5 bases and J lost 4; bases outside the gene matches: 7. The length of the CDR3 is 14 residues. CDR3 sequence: CASSPSRTGETQYF. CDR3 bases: TGTGCCAGCAGTCCTTCCCGGACAGGAGAGACCCAGTACTTC.

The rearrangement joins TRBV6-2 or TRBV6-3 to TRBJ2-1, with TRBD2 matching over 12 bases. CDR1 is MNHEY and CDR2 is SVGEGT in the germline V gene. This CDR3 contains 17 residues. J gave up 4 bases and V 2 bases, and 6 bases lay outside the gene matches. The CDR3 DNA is TGTGCCAGCAGTTACGGCCTAGCGGGAGGGACTTACAATGAGCAGTTCTTC. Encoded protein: CASSYGLAGGTYNEQFF.

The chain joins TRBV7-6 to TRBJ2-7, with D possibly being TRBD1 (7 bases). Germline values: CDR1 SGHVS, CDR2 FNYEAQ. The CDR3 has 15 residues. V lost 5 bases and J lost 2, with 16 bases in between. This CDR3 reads CASSQGGQMTYEQYF. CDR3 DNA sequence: TGTGCCAGCAGCCAGGGGGGCCAAATGACCTACGAGCAGTACTTC.

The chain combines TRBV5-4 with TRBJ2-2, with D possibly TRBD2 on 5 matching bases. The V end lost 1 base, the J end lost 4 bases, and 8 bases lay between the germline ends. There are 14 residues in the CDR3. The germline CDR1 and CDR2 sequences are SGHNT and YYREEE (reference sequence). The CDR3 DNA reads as TGTGCCAGCAGCTTGCCCGGGGTCACCGGGGAGCTGTTTTTT. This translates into CASSLPGVTGELFF. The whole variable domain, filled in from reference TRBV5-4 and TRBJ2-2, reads ETGVTQSPTHLIKTRGQQVTLRCSSQSGHNTVSWYQQALGQGPQFIFQYYREEENGRGNFPPRFSGLQFPNYSSELNVNALELDDSALYLCASSLPGVTGELFFGEGSRLTVL.

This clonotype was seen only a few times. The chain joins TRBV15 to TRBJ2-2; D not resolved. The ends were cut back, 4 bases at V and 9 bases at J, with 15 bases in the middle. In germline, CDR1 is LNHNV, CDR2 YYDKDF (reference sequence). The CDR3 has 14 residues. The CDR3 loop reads CATSNPPIGRELFF. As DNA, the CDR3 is TGTGCCACCAGCAACCCCCCGATCGGTCGGGAGCTGTTTTTT.

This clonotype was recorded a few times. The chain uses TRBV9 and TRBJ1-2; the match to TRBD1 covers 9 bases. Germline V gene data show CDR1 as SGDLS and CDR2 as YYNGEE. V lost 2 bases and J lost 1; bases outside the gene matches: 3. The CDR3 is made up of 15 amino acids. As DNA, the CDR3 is TGTGCCAGCAGCGTCGAGGGACAGGGTAACTATGGCTACACCTTC. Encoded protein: CASSVEGQGNYGYTF.

CDR3 in amino acids: CASSQDSGAYEQYF. The CDR3 nucleotides are TGTGCCAGCAGCCAAGACTCAGGGGCCTACGAGCAGTACTTC. This chain uses TRBV3-1 with TRBJ2-7; weak D call: TRBD1 (6 bases). Germline-derived CDR1 and CDR2 are LGHDT and YNNKEL (reference sequence). The CDR3 extends over 14 amino acids. V lost 0 bases and J 2 bases, leaving 8 bases between the germline ends.

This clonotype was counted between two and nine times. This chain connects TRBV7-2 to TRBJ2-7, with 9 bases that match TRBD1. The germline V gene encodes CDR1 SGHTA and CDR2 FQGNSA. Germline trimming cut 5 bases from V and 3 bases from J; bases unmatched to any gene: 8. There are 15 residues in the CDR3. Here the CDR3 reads CASSTQGADYYEQYF. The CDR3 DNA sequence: TGTGCCAGCAGCACACAGGGGGCCGACTACTACGAGCAGTACTTC.

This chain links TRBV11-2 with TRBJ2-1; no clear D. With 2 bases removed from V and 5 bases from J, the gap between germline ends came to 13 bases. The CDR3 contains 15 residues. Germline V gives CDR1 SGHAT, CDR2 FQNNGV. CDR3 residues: CASSLSLVLNNEQFF. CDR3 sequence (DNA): TGTGCCAGCAGCTTAAGCCTAGTACTTAACAATGAGCAGTTCTTC. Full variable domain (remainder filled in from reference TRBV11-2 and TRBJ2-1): EAGVAQSPRYKIIEKRQSVAFWCNPISGHATLYWYQQILGQGPKLLIQFQNNGVVDDSQLPKDRFSAERLKGVDSTLKIQPAKLEDSAVYLCASSLSLVLNNEQFFGPGTRLTVL.

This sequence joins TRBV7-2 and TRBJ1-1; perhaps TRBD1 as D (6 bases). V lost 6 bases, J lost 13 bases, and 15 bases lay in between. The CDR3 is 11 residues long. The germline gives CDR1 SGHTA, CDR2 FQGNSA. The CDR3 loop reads CASSLSGHSFF. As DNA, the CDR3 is TGTGCCAGCAGTCTTTCGGGACACAGTTTCTTT.

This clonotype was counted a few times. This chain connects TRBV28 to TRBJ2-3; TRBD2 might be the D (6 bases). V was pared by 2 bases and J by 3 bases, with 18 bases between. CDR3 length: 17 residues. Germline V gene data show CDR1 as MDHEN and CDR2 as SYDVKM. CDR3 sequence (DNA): TGTGCCAGCAGTTTAGGTCTAGGCGGTGGAGGGACAGATACGCAGTATTTT. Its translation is CASSLGLGGGGTDTQYF. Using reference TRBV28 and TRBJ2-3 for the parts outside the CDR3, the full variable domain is DVKVTQSSRYLVKRTGEKVFLECVQDMDHENMFWYRQDPGLGLRLIYFSYDVKMKEKGDIPEGYSVSREKKERFSLILESASTNQTSMYLCASSLGLGGGGTDTQYFGPGTRLTVL.

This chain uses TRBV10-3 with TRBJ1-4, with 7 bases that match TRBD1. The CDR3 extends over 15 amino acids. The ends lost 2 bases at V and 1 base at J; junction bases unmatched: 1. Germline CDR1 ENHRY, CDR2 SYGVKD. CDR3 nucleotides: TGTGCCATCAGTGAGCGGACAGGAACTAATGAAAAACTGTTTTTT. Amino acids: CAISERTGTNEKLFF.

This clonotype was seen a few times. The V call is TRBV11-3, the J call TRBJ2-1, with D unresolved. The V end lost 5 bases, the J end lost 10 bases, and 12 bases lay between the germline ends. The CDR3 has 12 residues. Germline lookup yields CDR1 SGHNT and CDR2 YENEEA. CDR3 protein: CASSRNVGEQFF. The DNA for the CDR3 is TGTGCCAGCAGCCGAAACGTAGGAGAGCAGTTCTTC.

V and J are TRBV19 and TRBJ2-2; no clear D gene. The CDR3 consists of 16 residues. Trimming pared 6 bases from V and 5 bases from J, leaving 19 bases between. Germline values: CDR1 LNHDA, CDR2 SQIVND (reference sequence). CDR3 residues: CASRTTSWGRTGELFF. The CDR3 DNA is TGTGCCAGTAGGACCACCTCATGGGGTCGGACCGGGGAGCTGTTTTTT.